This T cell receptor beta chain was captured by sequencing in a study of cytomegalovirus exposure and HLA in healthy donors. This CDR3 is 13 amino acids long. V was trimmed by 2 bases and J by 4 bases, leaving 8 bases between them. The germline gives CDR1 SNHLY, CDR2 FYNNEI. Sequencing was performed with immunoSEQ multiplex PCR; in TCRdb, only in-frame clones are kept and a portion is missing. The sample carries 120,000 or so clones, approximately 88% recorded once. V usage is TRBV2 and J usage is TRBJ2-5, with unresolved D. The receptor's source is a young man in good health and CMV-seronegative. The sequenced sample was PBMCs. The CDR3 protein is CASSESGRETQYF. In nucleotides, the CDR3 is TGTGCCAGCAGTGAATCTGGGCGAGAGACCCAGTACTTC.